A selection of T cell receptor beta chains follows, all from one sample in a study of T cells in Graves' hyperthyroidism and ophthalmopathy. TCRdb re-called the multiplex PCR reads through MiXCR, storing one row per CDR3 protein. This sample has more than 250,000 distinct CDR3 sequences, with about 16% found just once. The specimen was blood. These receptors came from a woman between 45 and 60 years old with Graves' hyperthyroidism that later progressed to Graves' ophthalmopathy. The CDR3 runs from the conserved cysteine through the conserved F or W. D genes are given only for firm matches. Some rows have no size entry. The others give once, few or many, or a class for an expanded clone.

abundance: few; d_gene: TRBD1; v_gene: TRBV27; j_gene: TRBJ2-5; CDR3aa: CASSDPQGPGETQYF; CDR3nt: TGTGCCAGCAGTGATCCACAGGGGCCCGGGGAGACCCAGTACTTC
abundance: many; d_gene: NA; v_gene: TRBV12-3/TRBV12-4; j_gene: TRBJ1-1; CDR3aa: CASSRGIDTEAFF; CDR3nt: TGTGCCAGCAGCCGAGGGATTGACACTGAAGCTTTCTTT
abundance: few; d_gene: NA; v_gene: TRBV9; j_gene: TRBJ1-2; CDR3aa: CASSVEGWDYGYTF; CDR3nt: TGTGCCAGCAGCGTAGAGGGTTGGGACTATGGCTACACCTTC
abundance: many; d_gene: TRBD1; v_gene: TRBV30; j_gene: TRBJ2-3; CDR3aa: CAAGTGGFSSADTQYF; CDR3nt: TGTGCCGCAGGGACAGGGGGCTTCAGCTCTGCAGATACGCAGTATTTT
abundance: many; d_gene: TRBD1; v_gene: TRBV2; j_gene: TRBJ2-5; CDR3aa: CASSDRDEAQYF; CDR3nt: TGTGCCAGCAGCGACAGGGACGAGGCCCAGTACTTC
abundance: many; d_gene: TRBD2; v_gene: TRBV5-1; j_gene: TRBJ2-2; CDR3aa: CASRPPGLAGGPNTGELFF; CDR3nt: TGCGCCAGCAGGCCTCCGGGACTAGCGGGAGGGCCGAACACCGGGGAGCTGTTTTTT
abundance: many; d_gene: NA; v_gene: TRBV7-9; j_gene: TRBJ2-7; CDR3aa: CSPSRGDEQYF; CDR3nt: TGTTCTCCAAGTAGGGGGGACGAGCAGTACTTC
abundance: NA; d_gene: TRBD1; v_gene: TRBV10-1; j_gene: TRBJ1-2; CDR3aa: CASSESTGQGVKGYTF; CDR3nt: TGCGCCAGCAGTGAGTCGACGGGACAGGGAGTCAAAGGCTACACCTTC
abundance: many; d_gene: NA; v_gene: TRBV11-2; j_gene: TRBJ2-1; CDR3aa: CASSFSADNEQFF; CDR3nt: TGTGCCAGCAGCTTCTCTGCCGACAATGAGCAGTTCTTC
abundance: NA; d_gene: NA; v_gene: TRBV5-4; j_gene: TRBJ2-3; CDR3aa: CASSPEGSRADTQYF; CDR3nt: TGTGCCAGCAGCCCCGAGGGGAGTAGGGCAGATACGCAGTATTTT
abundance: many; d_gene: TRBD1; v_gene: TRBV2; j_gene: TRBJ2-5; CDR3aa: CASSGDRSQETQYF; CDR3nt: TGTGCCAGCAGTGGGGACAGGAGCCAAGAGACCCAGTACTTC
abundance: few; d_gene: NA; v_gene: TRBV20-1; j_gene: TRBJ2-2; CDR3aa: CSARAGAYGELFF; CDR3nt: TGCAGTGCTAGAGCAGGGGCATACGGGGAGCTGTTTTTT
abundance: many; d_gene: TRBD2; v_gene: TRBV18; j_gene: TRBJ2-1; CDR3aa: CASSPGLAGSYNEQFF; CDR3nt: TGTGCCAGCTCACCGGGGCTAGCGGGGTCCTACAATGAGCAGTTCTTC
abundance: NA; d_gene: TRBD1; v_gene: TRBV5-1; j_gene: TRBJ1-1; CDR3aa: CASSQGFGQVNTEAFF; CDR3nt: TGCGCCAGCAGCCAAGGTTTCGGACAGGTTAACACTGAAGCTTTCTTT
abundance: many; d_gene: TRBD1; v_gene: TRBV28; j_gene: TRBJ1-1; CDR3aa: CASREQGATEAFF; CDR3nt: TGTGCCAGCAGGGAGCAGGGGGCGACTGAAGCTTTCTTT
abundance: many; d_gene: NA; v_gene: TRBV6-1; j_gene: TRBJ2-7; CDR3aa: CASSYQVGSYEQYF; CDR3nt: TGTGCCAGCAGTTATCAGGTGGGCTCCTACGAGCAGTACTTC
abundance: many; d_gene: TRBD1; v_gene: TRBV6-2/TRBV6-3; j_gene: TRBJ1-5; CDR3aa: CASSYPQGQGRFSNQPQHF; CDR3nt: TGTGCCAGCAGTTACCCACAGGGACAGGGGAGATTCAGCAATCAGCCCCAGCATTTT
abundance: few; d_gene: NA; v_gene: TRBV10-3; j_gene: TRBJ1-4; CDR3aa: CAISPNREKLFF; CDR3nt: TGTGCCATCAGCCCGAATCGAGAAAAACTGTTTTTT
abundance: few; d_gene: NA; v_gene: TRBV7-9; j_gene: TRBJ2-7; CDR3aa: CASSDLGLYEQYF; CDR3nt: TGTGCCAGCAGCGACCTTGGGCTCTACGAGCAGTACTTC
abundance: many; d_gene: TRBD2; v_gene: TRBV2; j_gene: TRBJ2-1; CDR3aa: CASRELAGGGEQFF; CDR3nt: TGTGCCAGCAGAGAACTAGCGGGAGGGGGTGAGCAGTTCTTC
abundance: few; d_gene: TRBD1; v_gene: TRBV12-3/TRBV12-4; j_gene: TRBJ2-2; CDR3aa: CASSLEGQLTGELFF; CDR3nt: TGTGCCAGCAGTTTAGAGGGACAGCTCACCGGGGAGCTGTTTTTT
abundance: many; d_gene: TRBD2; v_gene: TRBV29-1; j_gene: TRBJ2-3; CDR3aa: CSVVGGSGFTDTQYF; CDR3nt: TGCAGCGTTGTGGGAGGTAGCGGGTTCACAGATACGCAGTATTTT
abundance: NA; d_gene: NA; v_gene: TRBV6-6; j_gene: TRBJ2-7; CDR3aa: CASSYPQTLSYEQYF; CDR3nt: TGTGCCAGCAGTTACCCACAGACCCTCTCCTACGAGCAGTACTTC
abundance: few; d_gene: TRBD2; v_gene: TRBV20-1; j_gene: TRBJ2-2; CDR3aa: CSASQLGRGIDGELFF; CDR3nt: TGCAGTGCTAGCCAACTCGGGAGGGGAATTGATGGGGAGCTGTTTTTT
abundance: many; d_gene: NA; v_gene: TRBV24-1; j_gene: TRBJ1-3; CDR3aa: CATSDGGMSGNTIYF; CDR3nt: TGTGCCACCAGTGATGGGGGGATGTCTGGAAACACCATATATTTT
abundance: NA; d_gene: NA; v_gene: TRBV19; j_gene: TRBJ2-2; CDR3aa: CASTLQGGRTGELFF; CDR3nt: TGTGCCAGTACCCTACAGGGTGGTCGCACCGGGGAGCTGTTTTTT
abundance: many; d_gene: TRBD1; v_gene: TRBV28; j_gene: TRBJ1-6; CDR3aa: CASSFQDRLTHWGNSPLHF; CDR3nt: TGTGCCAGCAGTTTCCAGGACAGGCTTACCCATTGGGGAAATTCACCCCTCCACTTT
abundance: NA; d_gene: TRBD1; v_gene: TRBV20-1; j_gene: TRBJ2-3; CDR3aa: CSALSGTGIDTQYF; CDR3nt: TGCAGTGCTCTATCCGGGACAGGGATAGATACGCAGTATTTT
abundance: many; d_gene: NA; v_gene: TRBV12-3/TRBV12-4; j_gene: TRBJ2-2; CDR3aa: CASSHWGLYTGELFF; CDR3nt: TGTGCCAGCAGCCATTGGGGACTCTACACCGGGGAGCTGTTTTTT
abundance: many; d_gene: TRBD2; v_gene: TRBV24-1; j_gene: TRBJ2-3; CDR3aa: CATSHQLAGVQDTQYF; CDR3nt: TGTGCCACCAGTCACCAACTAGCGGGAGTGCAAGATACGCAGTATTTT
abundance: many; d_gene: TRBD2; v_gene: TRBV6-5; j_gene: TRBJ2-3; CDR3aa: CASSYEGLAADTQYF; CDR3nt: TGTGCCAGCAGTTACGAGGGACTAGCGGCAGATACGCAGTATTTT
abundance: many; d_gene: NA; v_gene: TRBV7-2; j_gene: TRBJ2-2; CDR3aa: CASSLEVPRNTGELFF; CDR3nt: TGTGCCAGCAGCTTAGAGGTCCCCCGGAACACCGGGGAGCTGTTTTTT
abundance: many; d_gene: NA; v_gene: TRBV28; j_gene: TRBJ2-1; CDR3aa: CASRSRGSSYNEQFF; CDR3nt: TGTGCCAGCAGGTCTCGAGGGAGCTCCTACAATGAGCAGTTCTTC
abundance: NA; d_gene: NA; v_gene: TRBV7-3; j_gene: TRBJ2-3; CDR3aa: CASSLRGGLSTDTQYF; CDR3nt: TGTGCCAGCAGCTTAAGAGGGGGACTAAGCACAGATACGCAGTATTTT
abundance: many; d_gene: NA; v_gene: TRBV30; j_gene: TRBJ1-4; CDR3aa: CAWDAGSPNEKLFF; CDR3nt: TGTGCCTGGGACGCAGGGTCCCCGAATGAAAAACTGTTTTTT
abundance: NA; d_gene: TRBD2; v_gene: TRBV20-1; j_gene: TRBJ2-7; CDR3aa: CSASRGSGSSVSWHEQYF; CDR3nt: TGCAGTGCTAGTAGGGGTAGCGGGAGTTCTGTCAGTTGGCACGAGCAGTACTTC
abundance: many; d_gene: TRBD2; v_gene: TRBV29-1; j_gene: TRBJ2-1; CDR3aa: CSVEGVVRGRAGQFF; CDR3nt: TGCAGCGTTGAAGGAGTGGTGCGCGGGAGGGCTGGACAGTTCTTC
abundance: many; d_gene: NA; v_gene: TRBV7-9; j_gene: TRBJ2-3; CDR3aa: CASSQNTDTQYF; CDR3nt: TGTGCCAGCAGCCAAAATACAGATACGCAGTATTTT
abundance: many; d_gene: NA; v_gene: TRBV5-6; j_gene: TRBJ2-3; CDR3aa: CASSLGGTRRDTQYF; CDR3nt: TGTGCCAGCAGCTTGGGCGGGACGAGGAGGGATACGCAGTATTTT
abundance: NA; d_gene: NA; v_gene: TRBV19; j_gene: TRBJ1-1; CDR3aa: CASSRTPNTEAFF; CDR3nt: TGTGCCAGTAGTAGAACACCGAACACTGAAGCTTTCTTT
abundance: many; d_gene: TRBD2; v_gene: TRBV27; j_gene: TRBJ2-2; CDR3aa: CASSSGLPQAGELFF; CDR3nt: TGTGCCAGCAGTTCGGGACTACCCCAAGCCGGGGAGCTGTTTTTT
abundance: NA; d_gene: NA; v_gene: TRBV2; j_gene: TRBJ1-2; CDR3aa: CASSHFPGGGYTF; CDR3nt: TGCGCCAGCAGCCACTTTCCGGGGGGGGGCTACACCTTC
abundance: NA; d_gene: TRBD2; v_gene: TRBV19; j_gene: TRBJ2-1; CDR3aa: CASRSSGRIEQFF; CDR3nt: TGTGCCAGTCGGAGTAGCGGGAGGATTGAGCAGTTCTTC
abundance: NA; d_gene: NA; v_gene: TRBV28; j_gene: TRBJ1-2; CDR3aa: CASNPTLMGGYTF; CDR3nt: TGTGCCAGCAACCCGACCTTAATGGGGGGCTACACCTTC
abundance: NA; d_gene: NA; v_gene: TRBV7-3; j_gene: TRBJ2-2; CDR3aa: CASSSRPFTGELFF; CDR3nt: TGTGCCAGCAGCTCCAGACCATTCACCGGGGAGCTGTTTTTT
abundance: many; d_gene: NA; v_gene: TRBV18; j_gene: TRBJ2-6; CDR3aa: CASSPGRSGANVLTF; CDR3nt: TGTGCCAGCTCACCGGGTAGATCTGGGGCCAACGTCCTGACTTTC